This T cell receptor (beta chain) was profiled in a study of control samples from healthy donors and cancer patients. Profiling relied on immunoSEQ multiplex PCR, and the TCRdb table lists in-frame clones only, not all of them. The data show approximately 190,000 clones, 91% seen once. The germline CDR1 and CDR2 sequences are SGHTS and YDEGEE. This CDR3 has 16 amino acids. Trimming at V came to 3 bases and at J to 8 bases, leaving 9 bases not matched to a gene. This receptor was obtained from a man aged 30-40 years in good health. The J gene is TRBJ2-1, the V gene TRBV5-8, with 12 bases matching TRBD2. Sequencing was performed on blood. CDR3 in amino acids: CASSSPPSGGAHEQFF. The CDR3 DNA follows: TGTGCCAGCAGCTCTCCCCCTAGCGGGGGGGCCCATGAGCAGTTCTTC.